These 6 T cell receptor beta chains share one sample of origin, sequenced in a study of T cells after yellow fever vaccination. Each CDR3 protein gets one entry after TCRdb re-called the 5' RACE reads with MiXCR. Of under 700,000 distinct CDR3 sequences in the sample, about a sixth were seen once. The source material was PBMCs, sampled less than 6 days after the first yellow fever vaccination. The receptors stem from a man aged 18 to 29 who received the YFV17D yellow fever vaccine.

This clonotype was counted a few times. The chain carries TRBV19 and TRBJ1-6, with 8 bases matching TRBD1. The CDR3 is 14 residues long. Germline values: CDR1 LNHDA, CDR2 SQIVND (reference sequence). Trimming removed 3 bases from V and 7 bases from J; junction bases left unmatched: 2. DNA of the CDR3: TGTGCCAGTAGTATCCAGGGGGCAAATTCACCCCTCCACTTT. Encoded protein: CASSIQGANSPLHF.

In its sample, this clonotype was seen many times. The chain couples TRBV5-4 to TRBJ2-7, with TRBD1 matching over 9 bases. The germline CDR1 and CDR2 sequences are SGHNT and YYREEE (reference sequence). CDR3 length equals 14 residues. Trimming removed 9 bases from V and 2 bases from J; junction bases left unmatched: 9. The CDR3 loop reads CATEPGTGTYEQYF. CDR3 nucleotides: TGTGCCACAGAACCCGGGACAGGGACCTACGAGCAGTACTTC.

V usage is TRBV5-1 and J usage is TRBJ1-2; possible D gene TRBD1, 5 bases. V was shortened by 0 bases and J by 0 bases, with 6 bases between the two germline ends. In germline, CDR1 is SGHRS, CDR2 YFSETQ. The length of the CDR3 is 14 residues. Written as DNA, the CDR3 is TGCGCCAGCAGCTTGGAGGGGCCTAACTATGGCTACACCTTC. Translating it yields CASSLEGPNYGYTF.

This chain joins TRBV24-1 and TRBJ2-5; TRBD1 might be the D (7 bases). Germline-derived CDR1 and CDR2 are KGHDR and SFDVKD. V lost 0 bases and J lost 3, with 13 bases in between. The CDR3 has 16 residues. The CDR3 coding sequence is TGTGCCACCAGTGATTTGGGCTCAGGGGGGAAAGAGACCCAGTACTTC. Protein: CATSDLGSGGKETQYF.

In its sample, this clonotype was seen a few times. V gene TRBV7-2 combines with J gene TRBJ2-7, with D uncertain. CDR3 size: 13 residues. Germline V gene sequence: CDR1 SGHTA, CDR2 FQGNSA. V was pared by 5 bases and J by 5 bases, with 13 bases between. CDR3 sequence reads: CASSPRTSHEQYV. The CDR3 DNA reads TGTGCCAGCAGCCCCCGTACATCCCACGAGCAGTACGTC.

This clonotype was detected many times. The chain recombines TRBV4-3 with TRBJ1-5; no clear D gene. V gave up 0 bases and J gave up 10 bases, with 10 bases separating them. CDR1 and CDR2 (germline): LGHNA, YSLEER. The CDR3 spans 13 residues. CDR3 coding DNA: TGCGCCAGCAGCCAAGATACCCGGGAACCCCAGCATTTT. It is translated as CASSQDTREPQHF.